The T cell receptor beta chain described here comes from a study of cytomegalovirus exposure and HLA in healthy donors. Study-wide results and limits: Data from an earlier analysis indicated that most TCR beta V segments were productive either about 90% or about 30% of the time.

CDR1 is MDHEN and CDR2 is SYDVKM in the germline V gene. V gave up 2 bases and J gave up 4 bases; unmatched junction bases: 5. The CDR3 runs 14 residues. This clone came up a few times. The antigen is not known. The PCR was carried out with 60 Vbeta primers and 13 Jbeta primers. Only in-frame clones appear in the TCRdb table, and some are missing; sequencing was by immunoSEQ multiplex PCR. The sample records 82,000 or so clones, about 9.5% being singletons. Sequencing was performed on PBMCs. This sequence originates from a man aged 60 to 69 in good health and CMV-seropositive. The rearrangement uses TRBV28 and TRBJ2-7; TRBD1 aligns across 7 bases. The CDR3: CASSLIGGKYEQYF. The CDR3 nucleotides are TGTGCCAGCAGTTTAATAGGGGGCAAGTACGAGCAGTACTTC.